What follows is one T cell receptor beta chain and its context. The antigen is undetermined. V lost 2 bases and J lost 3, with 10 bases in between. Germline loops: CDR1 MGHDK, CDR2 SYGVNS. The CDR3 spans 15 residues. PCR was performed using 60 Vbeta and 13 Jbeta primers. Generated by immunoSEQ multiplex PCR, the TCRdb table keeps only in-frame clones and is missing some. In the table there are 210,000 or so clones, roughly 84% of which are singletons. This entry comes from a study of cytomegalovirus exposure and HLA in healthy donors. Findings and caveats of the study: A later analysis reportedly found that, within productive TCRs, an Asian-associated ancestry cluster had fewer N-insertions than the mean observed across the roughly 690 donors.

Sequenced: PBMCs. This sequence joins TRBV25-1 and TRBJ2-2, with D possibly TRBD1 on 5 matching bases. The source is a girl between 10 and 17 years old in good health and CMV-seronegative. The CDR3 bases are TGTGCCAGCAGTGAAGCAGGGATGGACACCGGGGAGCTGTTTTTT. Its protein is CASSEAGMDTGELFF.